The sample holds one count of the clone carrying this T cell receptor (beta chain). Its antigen is as yet unknown. TCRalpha and TCRbeta libraries used 5'RACE with constant-segment primers and UMIs. One entry per CDR3 protein results from TCRdb running MiXCR on the 5' RACE reads. The data contain 470,000 or so distinct CDR3 sequences, around 25% of them singletons. This entry belongs to a study of T-cell memory formation after mild COVID-19. Study-wide results and limits: Clones shrinking from day 15 to 85 showed even CD4/CD8 mixes; later expanders tilted CD4+. The main location of contracting CD4+ clones was CM and EM, and that of contracting CD8+ clones was EMRA.

Germline CDR1 reads DFQATT; CDR2 reads SNEGSKA (reference sequence). Trimming cost V 0 bases and J 3 bases, with 15 bases left between them. The CDR3 extends over 16 amino acids. The clonotype originates from an adult woman who had mild COVID-19 (a few samples of this study predate the infection). Cell type and time point are not known. The V gene is TRBV20-1, the J gene TRBJ2-1; perhaps TRBD2 as D (6 bases). Specimen: PBMCs or a T cell subset sorted from them (not recorded which). CDR3 residues: CSARDPSGGHYNEQFF. DNA for the CDR3: TGCAGTGCTAGAGATCCGAGCGGAGGGCACTACAATGAGCAGTTCTTC.